Following are 16 T cell receptor beta chains from one sample sequenced in a study of regulatory T cells in long-lasting Graves disease. According to the study, TCR beta libraries were built with iRepertoire HTBI primers and CDR3-region Arm-PCR. TCRdb itself ran the multiplex PCR reads through MiXCR, one entry per CDR3 protein. Among 300,000 to 400,000 distinct CDR3 sequences listed, over 15% were seen once. The sample's time point: newly diagnosed GD, antithyroid drugs for less than 3 months. With RNA extracted from PBMCs as input, the TCR library was made. The sample was also reused in another study, on T cells in Graves' hyperthyroidism and ophthalmopathy.

Sequenced material: peripheral blood mononuclear cells (PBMCs), taken at new diagnosis, from a patient treated with antithyroid drugs. Receptor source: a man aged 35-49 years with Graves disease.

This chain connects TRBV6-2 or TRBV6-3 to TRBJ2-4; weak D call: TRBD2 (6 bases). This CDR3 has 13 residues. Germline lookup yields CDR1 MNHEY and CDR2 SVGEGT. V lost 7 bases to trimming and J lost 6 bases, with 13 bases between them. This chain's CDR3 is CASMGRRGNIQYF. The CDR3, as DNA: TGTGCCAGCATGGGGAGGCGGGGAAACATTCAGTACTTC.

This clonotype was counted between two and nine times. The chain combines TRBV6-9 with TRBJ2-7; unclear D gene. The CDR3 consists of 14 residues. V lost 3 bases and J lost 3, with 12 bases in between. From germline, CDR1 is MNHGY and CDR2 SVAAGI. In DNA form, the CDR3 reads TGTGCCAGCAGTTACTCTTTCAGATACTACGAGCAGTACTTC. Its protein product is CASSYSFRYYEQYF.

The genes are TRBV15 and TRBJ1-3, with D hard to call. The CDR3 consists of 15 residues. Germline V gene sequence: CDR1 LNHNV, CDR2 YYDKDF (reference sequence). Trimming pared 5 bases from V and 0 bases from J, leaving 11 bases between. The CDR3 nucleotides are TGTGCCACCAGCCCCGCCAGCAACTCTGGAAACACCATATATTTT. It translates to CATSPASNSGNTIYF.

This chain links TRBV20-1 with TRBJ2-1, with D perhaps matching TRBD2 (7 bases). Germline V gene data show CDR1 as DFQATT and CDR2 as SNEGSKA (reference sequence). Trimming removed 3 bases from V and 3 bases from J, with 9 bases in between. CDR3 length: 13 residues. In DNA, the CDR3 is TGCAGTGCTAGGGGGGGGCACTACAATGAGCAGTTCTTC. It codes for CSARGGHYNEQFF.

V gene TRBV5-1 combines with J gene TRBJ1-1; a possible D gene is TRBD1 (5 bases). Germline V gene lookup returns CDR1 SGHRS and CDR2 YFSETQ. This CDR3 is 14 amino acids long. Trimming cost V 5 bases and J 4 bases, with 15 bases left between them. The CDR3 sequence is CASSRGGGSTEAFF. CDR3 DNA: TGCGCCAGCAGTCGGGGGGGGGGTAGCACTGAAGCTTTCTTT.

The chain couples TRBV30 to TRBJ1-2; possibly TRBD1 for D (6 bases). Trimming stripped 3 bases from V and 5 bases from J, with 19 bases between. The CDR3 consists of 15 residues. Germline values: CDR1 GTSNPN, CDR2 SVGIG (reference sequence). CDR3 nucleotides: TGTGCCTGGAGCGTGTACTTAGGACAGACGTATGGCTACACCTTC. Translation: CAWSVYLGQTYGYTF.

This clonotype appeared many times. The J gene is TRBJ1-4, the V gene TRBV30, with D perhaps TRBD1 (5 bases). Looked up from germline, CDR1 is GTSNPN and CDR2 is SVGIG (reference sequence). Trimming left V 0 bases short and J 2 bases short, with 7 bases between. This CDR3 has 14 amino acids. CDR3 DNA sequence: TGTGCCTGGAGTGTGGCAGGGACTAATGAAAAACTGTTTTTT. Its translation: CAWSVAGTNEKLFF.

This clonotype was recorded many times. This sequence joins TRBV5-1 and TRBJ1-1, with D tentatively TRBD1 (5 bases). Trimming took 0 bases from V and 8 from J, leaving 11 bases between them. CDR1 and CDR2 from the germline V gene are SGHRS and YFSETQ. The CDR3 totals 13 residues. The CDR3 nucleotides are TGCGCCAGCAGCTTGGGACAGTCCCCCGAAGCTTTCTTT. This encodes CASSLGQSPEAFF.

The table lists this clonotype with many counts. This rearrangement joins TRBV28 to TRBJ2-5; D may match TRBD1 or TRBD2 (6 bases each). V lost 5 bases and J lost 5, with 24 bases in between. Germline CDR1 is MDHEN and CDR2 is SYDVKM. This CDR3 spans 17 amino acids. The CDR3 DNA follows: TGTGCCAGCAGTGCCGTGGTGGGCTACCAAGGGGGGGAGACCCAGTACTTC. It codes for CASSAVVGYQGGETQYF.

This sequence joins TRBV5-1 and TRBJ2-7; 9 bases align to TRBD1. The CDR3 is made up of 14 amino acids. The V segment lost 4 bases and the J segment 11 bases; nucleotides outside the gene matches: 13. Germline V lookup: CDR1 SGHRS, CDR2 YFSETQ. CDR3 in DNA: TGCGCCAGCAGCCCGGGACAGGGTATTGAGGAGGAGTACTTC. This encodes CASSPGQGIEEEYF.

The CDR3 DNA reads TGTGCCAGCAGCCACCGGATAGGACGGAGGAACACTGAAGCTTTCTTT. Amino acid sequence: CASSHRIGRRNTEAFF. The V gene is TRBV14, the J gene TRBJ1-1; D gene unclear. From germline, CDR1 is SGHDN and CDR2 FVKESK. The CDR3 is 16 residues long. The V end lost 3 bases, the J end lost 1 base, and 15 bases lay between the germline ends.

The chain is built from TRBV6-5 and TRBJ2-1; TRBD1 is a possible D gene (6 bases). V was trimmed by 2 bases and J by 9 bases, leaving 11 bases between them. The CDR3 totals 13 residues. The germline V gene encodes CDR1 MNHEY and CDR2 SVGAGI. In DNA form, the CDR3 reads TGTGCCAGCAGTTACACAGGGCATGGTGAGCAGTTCTTC. Protein sequence: CASSYTGHGEQFF.

This clonotype was seen at least ten times. The rearrangement links TRBV2 to TRBJ1-1; D is ambiguous. Trimming removed 0 bases from V and 1 base from J, with 9 bases in between. The CDR3 is made up of 15 amino acids. Germline V gene sequence: CDR1 SNHLY, CDR2 FYNNEI. The CDR3 loop reads CASSEARTGNTEAFF. CDR3 coding DNA: TGTGCCAGCAGTGAAGCCAGGACGGGGAACACTGAAGCTTTCTTT. The whole variable domain, filled in from reference TRBV2 and TRBJ1-1, reads EPEVTQTPSHQVTQMGQEVILRCVPISNHLYFYWYRQILGQKVEFLVSFYNNEISEKSEIFDDQFSVERPDGSNFTLKIRSTKLEDSAMYFCASSEARTGNTEAFFGQGTRLTVV.

This clonotype was observed at least ten times. The chain recombines TRBV2 with TRBJ2-5, with D possibly matching TRBD2 (5 bases). V was shortened by 6 bases and J by 2 bases, with 16 bases between the two germline ends. The CDR3 runs to 15 residues. Germline CDR1 reads SNHLY; CDR2 reads FYNNEI. CDR3 sequence (DNA): TGTGCCAGCAGCGTGGACGGAGGAAGACAAGAGACCCAGTACTTC. As protein: CASSVDGGRQETQYF.

Only a few counts were recorded for this clonotype. The chain links TRBV16 to TRBJ2-7; a possible D gene is TRBD2 (5 bases). Trimming removed 0 bases at V and 3 bases at J, with 12 bases between. The CDR3 totals 15 residues. Germline V gene sequence: CDR1 KGHSY, CDR2 FQNENV. The CDR3 nucleotides read TGTGCCAGCAGCCAATCCGGAGGCCAAAGCTACGAGCAGTACTTC. It yields the protein CASSQSGGQSYEQYF. The entire variable domain, with the rest obtained from reference TRBV16 and TRBJ2-7, is as follows: GEEVAQTPKHLVRGEGQKAKLYCAPIKGHSYVFWYQQVLKNEFKFLISFQNENVFDETGMPKERFSAKCLPNSPCSLEIQATKLEDSAVYFCASSQSGGQSYEQYFGPGTRLTVT.

DNA of the CDR3: TGTGCCAGCAGCTCCGCCAAATCCTACGAGCAGTACTTC. Translated, it gives CASSSAKSYEQYF. The V gene is TRBV7-9, the J gene TRBJ2-7; D remains ambiguous. From germline, CDR1 is SEHNR and CDR2 FQNEAQ (reference sequence). The CDR3 contains 13 residues. V lost 4 bases and J lost 1, with 8 bases in between.